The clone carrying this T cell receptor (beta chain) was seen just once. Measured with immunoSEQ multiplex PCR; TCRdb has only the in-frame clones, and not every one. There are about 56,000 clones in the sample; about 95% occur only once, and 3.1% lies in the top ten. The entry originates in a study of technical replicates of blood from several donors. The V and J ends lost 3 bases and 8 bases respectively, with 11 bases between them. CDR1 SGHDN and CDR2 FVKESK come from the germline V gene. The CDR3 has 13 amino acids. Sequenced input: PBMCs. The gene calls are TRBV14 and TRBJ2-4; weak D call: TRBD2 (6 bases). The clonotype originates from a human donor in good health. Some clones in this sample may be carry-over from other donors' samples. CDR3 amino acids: CASSHLSGDIQYF. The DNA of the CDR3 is TGTGCCAGCAGCCACTTATCGGGGGACATTCAGTACTTC. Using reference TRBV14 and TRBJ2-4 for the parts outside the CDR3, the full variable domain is EAGVTQFPSHSVIEKGQTVTLRCDPISGHDNLYWYRRVMGKEIKFLLHFVKESKQDESGMPNNRFLAERTGGTYSTLKVQPAELEDSGVYFCASSHLSGDIQYFGAGTRLSVL.